This TCR beta chain was found in a study of vaccination effects on CD4 cells after COVID-19. Cells that had been cultured for less than eleven days were the source of isolated CD4+ T cells. This clone was observed a few times. Its antigen is still unknown. Clones were read by immunoSEQ multiplex PCR, and TCRdb kept only the in-frame ones, dropping some. The sample includes about 46,000 clones, roughly 72% seen only once; the top ten take about 9%. The CDR3 runs to 12 residues. V dropped 2 bases and J dropped 7 bases, with 9 bases sitting between them. Germline V gives CDR1 SGHNT, CDR2 YYREEE (reference sequence).

The chain joins TRBV5-4 to TRBJ2-5; no clear D. The receptor comes from a human donor who had a prior SARS-CoV-2 infection. The starting material was CD4+ T cells from PBMCs cultured without peptide, obtained before COVID-19 vaccination. The CDR3 DNA is TGTGCCAGCAGCTTACCCCTTGGGACCCAGTACTTC. Protein product: CASSLPLGTQYF. The full variable domain, with the rest looked up from reference TRBV5-4 and TRBJ2-5, is ETGVTQSPTHLIKTRGQQVTLRCSSQSGHNTVSWYQQALGQGPQFIFQYYREEENGRGNFPPRFSGLQFPNYSSELNVNALELDDSALYLCASSLPLGTQYFGPGTRLLVL.